Sequencing of this T cell receptor beta chain was carried out in a study of human T cells and chemical hapten exposure. Study-level points and caveats: Alopecia affected the donors, so their immune response may differ from healthy people's.

This clonotype was seen only a few times. Its antigen remains unknown. Time point defined: patch test 3, about 24 weeks after DPC sensitization. Treatment meaning: therapeutic diphenylcyclopropenone sensitization with weekly scalp DPC. Sequencing started from total RNA isolated from unfractionated whole blood. TCRdb re-called the RACE reads with MiXCR, one entry per CDR3 protein. The data hold 40,000 or so distinct CDR3 sequences, with more than 9.5% observed a single time. CDR1 and CDR2 from the germline V gene are SGHRS and YFSETQ. The CDR3 runs 15 residues. V trimming: 0 bases; J trimming: 7 bases; junction bases outside the gene matches: 5.

The chain uses TRBV5-1 and TRBJ2-1, with TRBD2 matching over 9 bases. The source of this sequence is a woman between 35 and 50 years old with alopecia areata. Some clones in this sample may be carry-over from other donors' samples. Sequenced material: whole blood, taken in connection with sensitization to the hapten diphenylcyclopropenone (DPC). DNA of the CDR3: TGCGCCAGCAGCTTGGTAGCGGGAGCTGTGAATGAGCAGTTCTTC. Its protein product is CASSLVAGAVNEQFF.